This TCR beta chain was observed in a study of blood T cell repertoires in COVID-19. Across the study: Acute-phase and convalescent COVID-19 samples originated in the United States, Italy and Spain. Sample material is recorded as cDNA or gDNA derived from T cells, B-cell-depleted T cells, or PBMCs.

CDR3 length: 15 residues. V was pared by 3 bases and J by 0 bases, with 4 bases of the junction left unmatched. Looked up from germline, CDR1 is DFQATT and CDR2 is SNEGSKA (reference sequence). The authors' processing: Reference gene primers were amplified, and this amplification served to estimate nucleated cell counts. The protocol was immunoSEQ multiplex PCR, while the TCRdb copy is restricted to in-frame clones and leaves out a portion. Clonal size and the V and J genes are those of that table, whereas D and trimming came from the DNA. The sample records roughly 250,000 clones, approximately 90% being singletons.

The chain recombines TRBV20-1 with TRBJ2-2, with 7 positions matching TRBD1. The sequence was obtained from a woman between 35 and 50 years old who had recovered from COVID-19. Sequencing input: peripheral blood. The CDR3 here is CSASSRGTNTGELFF. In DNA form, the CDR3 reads TGCAGTGCTAGTTCCAGGGGGACGAACACCGGGGAGCTGTTTTTT.